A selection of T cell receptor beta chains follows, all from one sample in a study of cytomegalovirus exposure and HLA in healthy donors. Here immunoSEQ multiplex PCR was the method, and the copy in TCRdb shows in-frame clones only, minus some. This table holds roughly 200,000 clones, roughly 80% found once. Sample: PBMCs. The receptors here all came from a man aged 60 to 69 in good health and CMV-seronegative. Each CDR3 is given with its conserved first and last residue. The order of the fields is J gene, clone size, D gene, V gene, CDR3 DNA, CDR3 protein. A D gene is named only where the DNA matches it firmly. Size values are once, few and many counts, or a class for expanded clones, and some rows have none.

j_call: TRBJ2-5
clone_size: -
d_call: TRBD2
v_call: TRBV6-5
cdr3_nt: TGTGCCAGCAGTTCCGGACTAGCCAGAGAGACCCAGTACTTC
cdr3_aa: CASSSGLARETQYF

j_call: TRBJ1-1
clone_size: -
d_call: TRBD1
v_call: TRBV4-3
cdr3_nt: TGCGCCAGCAGCCGGCAGGGGGACCGTGAAGCTTTCTTT
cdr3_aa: CASSRQGDREAFF

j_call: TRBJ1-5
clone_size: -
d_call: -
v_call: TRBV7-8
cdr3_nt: TGTGCCAGCAGCTTAGGGCGGTCTCAGCCCCAGCATTTT
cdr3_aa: CASSLGRSQPQHF

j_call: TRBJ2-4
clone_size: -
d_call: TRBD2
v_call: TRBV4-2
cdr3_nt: TGTGCCAGCAGCCAAGAACGGGTCAGCGGGGGAGCCCCCGCCAAAAACATTCAGTACTTC
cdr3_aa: CASSQERVSGGAPAKNIQYF

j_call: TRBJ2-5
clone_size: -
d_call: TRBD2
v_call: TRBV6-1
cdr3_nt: TGTGCCAGCAGTGAGTTGGCTAGCGGGTCGGAGACCCAGTACTTC
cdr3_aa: CASSELASGSETQYF

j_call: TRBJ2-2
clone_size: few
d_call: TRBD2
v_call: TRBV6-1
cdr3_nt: TGTGCCAGCAGTCTAGCGGGGGGGAGCACCGGGGAGCTGTTTTTT
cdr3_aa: CASSLAGGSTGELFF

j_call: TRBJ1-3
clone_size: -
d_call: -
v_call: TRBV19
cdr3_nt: TGTGCCAGTAGTACGGGGGGCTCTGGAAACACCATATATTTT
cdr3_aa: CASSTGGSGNTIYF

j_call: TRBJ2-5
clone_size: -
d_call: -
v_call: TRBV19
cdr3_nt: TGTGCCAGTAGTACAAACCAAGAGACCCAGTACTTC
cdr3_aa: CASSTNQETQYF

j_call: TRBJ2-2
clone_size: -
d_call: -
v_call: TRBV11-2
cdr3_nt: TGTGCCAGCAGCTTAGAACGTCTAGCCGGGGAGCTGTTTTTT
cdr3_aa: CASSLERLAGELFF

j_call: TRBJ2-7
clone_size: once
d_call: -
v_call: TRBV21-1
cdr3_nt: TGTGCCTCCACTAGGCTGCACTACGAGCAGTACTTC
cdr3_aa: CASTRLHYEQYF

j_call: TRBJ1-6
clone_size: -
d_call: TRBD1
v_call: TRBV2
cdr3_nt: TGTGCCAGCAGTGCATCGGCAGGGGGCAGTGGTTCACCCCTCCACTTT
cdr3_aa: CASSASAGGSGSPLHF

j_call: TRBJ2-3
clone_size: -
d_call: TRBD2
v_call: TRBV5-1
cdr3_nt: TGCGCCAGCAGCTTTGGCCTAGCGGGAGGAAGCACAGATACGCAGTATTTT
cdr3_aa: CASSFGLAGGSTDTQYF

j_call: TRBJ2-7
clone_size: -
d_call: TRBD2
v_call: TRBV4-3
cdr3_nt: TGCGCCAGCAGCCAAGGGGGTAGCGGGAGGCCTCCCTACGAGCAGTACTTC
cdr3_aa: CASSQGGSGRPPYEQYF

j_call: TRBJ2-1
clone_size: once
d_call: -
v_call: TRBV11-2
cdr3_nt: TGTGCCAGCAGCTTAGTATGGGAGAATGAGCAGTTCTTC
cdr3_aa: CASSLVWENEQFF

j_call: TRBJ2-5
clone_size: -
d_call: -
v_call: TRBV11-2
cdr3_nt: TGTGCCAGCAGCTTAGGAGGCCTCCAAGAGACCCAGTACTTC
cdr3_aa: CASSLGGLQETQYF

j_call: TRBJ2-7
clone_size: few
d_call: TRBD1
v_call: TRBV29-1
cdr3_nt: TGCAGCGTGGCTGGAGTTCGGACAGGGACGACACAATCCTACGAGCAGTACTTC
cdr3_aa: CSVAGVRTGTTQSYEQYF

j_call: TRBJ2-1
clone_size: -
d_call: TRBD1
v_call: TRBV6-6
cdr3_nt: TGTGCCAGCAGTCTCGGACAGGCGCAGTTCTTC
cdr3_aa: CASSLGQAQFF

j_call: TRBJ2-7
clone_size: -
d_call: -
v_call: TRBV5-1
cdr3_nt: TGCGCCAGCAGCTCGGGGGGCACAGGGCGCTACGAGCAGTACTTC
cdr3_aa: CASSSGGTGRYEQYF

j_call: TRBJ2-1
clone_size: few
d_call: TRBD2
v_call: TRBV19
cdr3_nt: TGTGCCAGTAGTCCGAAGGGACTAGCGGCAGTCAATGAGCAGTTCTTC
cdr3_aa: CASSPKGLAAVNEQFF

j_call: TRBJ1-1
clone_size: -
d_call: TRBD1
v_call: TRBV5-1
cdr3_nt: TGCGCCAGCAGCTTTAGACAGGGAGACACTGAAGCTTTCTTT
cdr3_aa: CASSFRQGDTEAFF

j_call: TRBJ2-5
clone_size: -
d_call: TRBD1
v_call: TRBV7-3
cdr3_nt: TGTGCCAGCAGTCCGGGACAGGGACAAGAGACCCAGTACTTC
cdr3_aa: CASSPGQGQETQYF

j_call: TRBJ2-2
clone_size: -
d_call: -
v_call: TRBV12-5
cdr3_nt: TGTGCTAGTGGTTTCTTCCCCGACAGGCTTTCGAACACCGGGGAGCTGTTTTTT
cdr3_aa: CASGFFPDRLSNTGELFF

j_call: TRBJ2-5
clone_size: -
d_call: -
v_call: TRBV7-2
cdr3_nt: TGTGCCAGCAGCTTAACAGGAGCCCCGGAGACCCAGTACTTC
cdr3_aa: CASSLTGAPETQYF

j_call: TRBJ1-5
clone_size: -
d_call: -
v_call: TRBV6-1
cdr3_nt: TGTGCCAGCAACTTACAGGGAAGGCCCCAGCATTTT
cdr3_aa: CASNLQGRPQHF

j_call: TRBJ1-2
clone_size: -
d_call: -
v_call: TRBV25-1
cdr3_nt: TGTGCCAGCAGTGATATTCGGTCCTATGGCTACACCTTC
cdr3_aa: CASSDIRSYGYTF

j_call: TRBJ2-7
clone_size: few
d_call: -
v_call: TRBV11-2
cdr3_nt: TGTGCCAGCAGCCTTACTAGCTCCTACGAGCAGTACTTC
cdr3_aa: CASSLTSSYEQYF

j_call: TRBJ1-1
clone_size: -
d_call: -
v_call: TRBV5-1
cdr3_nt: TGCGCCAGCAGCTTGCCGGGCACTGAAGCTTTCTTT
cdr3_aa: CASSLPGTEAFF

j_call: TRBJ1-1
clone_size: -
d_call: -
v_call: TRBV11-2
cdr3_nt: TGTGCCAGCAGCCTACAGGGGAACACTGAAGCTTTCTTT
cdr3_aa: CASSLQGNTEAFF

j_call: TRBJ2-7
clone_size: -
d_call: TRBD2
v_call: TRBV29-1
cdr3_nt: TGCAGCGTTGCCCGGGGGGGAGACGAGCAGTACTTC
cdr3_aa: CSVARGGDEQYF

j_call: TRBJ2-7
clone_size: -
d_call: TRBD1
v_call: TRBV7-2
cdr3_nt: TGTGCCAGCTCCACAGGGGTGTCCTACGAGCAGTACTTC
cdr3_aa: CASSTGVSYEQYF

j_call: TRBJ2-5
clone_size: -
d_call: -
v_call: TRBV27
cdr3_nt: TGTGCCAGCGGCAGGGGCACCCTGGAGACCCAGTACTTC
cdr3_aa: CASGRGTLETQYF

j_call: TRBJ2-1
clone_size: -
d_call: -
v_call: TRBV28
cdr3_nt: TGTGCCAGCAGTCCCTCGACTCCCTACAATGAGCAGTTCTTC
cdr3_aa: CASSPSTPYNEQFF

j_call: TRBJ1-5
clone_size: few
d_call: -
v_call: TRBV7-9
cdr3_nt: TGTGCCAGCAGCTTAGATGGGGCAGGACCCCAAGGGCCCCAGCATTTT
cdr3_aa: CASSLDGAGPQGPQHF

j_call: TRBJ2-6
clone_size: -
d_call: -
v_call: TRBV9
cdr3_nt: TGTGCCAGCAGCGTAGGCGGGTCTGGGGCCAACGTCCTGACTTTC
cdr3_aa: CASSVGGSGANVLTF

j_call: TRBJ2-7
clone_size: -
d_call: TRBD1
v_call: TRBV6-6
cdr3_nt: TGTGCCAGCAGTCCCGGGACAGCCCACTCCTACGAGCAGTACTTC
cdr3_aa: CASSPGTAHSYEQYF

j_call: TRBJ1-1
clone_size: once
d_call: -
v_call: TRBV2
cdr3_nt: TGTGCCAGCAGTGAAGCCCAGGGAGGTAGAGCTTTCTTT
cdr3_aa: CASSEAQGGRAFF

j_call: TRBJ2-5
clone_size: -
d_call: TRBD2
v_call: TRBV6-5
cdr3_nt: TGTGCCAGCAGCCCCTCGACTAGCGCATTAGGGACCCAGTACTTC
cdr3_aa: CASSPSTSALGTQYF

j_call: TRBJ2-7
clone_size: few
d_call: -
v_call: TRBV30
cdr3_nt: TGTGCCTGGAGTGTTCAGTACGAGCAGTACTTC
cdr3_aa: CAWSVQYEQYF

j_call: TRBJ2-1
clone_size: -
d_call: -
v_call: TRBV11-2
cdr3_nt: TGTGCCAGCAGCTTAGGCGGGATCGGTCAGTTCTTC
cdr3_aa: CASSLGGIGQFF

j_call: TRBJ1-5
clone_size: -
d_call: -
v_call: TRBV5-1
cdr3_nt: TGCGCCAGCAGCCCGGTGGCGGGTGGTCAGCCCCAGCATTTT
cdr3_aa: CASSPVAGGQPQHF

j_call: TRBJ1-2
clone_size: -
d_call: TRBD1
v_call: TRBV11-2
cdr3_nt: TGTGCCAGCAGCTCGACAGGGAACAGCTACACCTTC
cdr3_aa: CASSSTGNSYTF

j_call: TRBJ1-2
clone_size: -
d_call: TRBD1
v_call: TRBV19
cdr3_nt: TGTGCCAGTAGTACCGCCCAGGGGGCTCCCTACGGCTACACCTTC
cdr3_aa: CASSTAQGAPYGYTF